The clone carrying this TCR beta chain was seen only once. V was cut by 4 bases and J by 7 bases, with 8 bases left in between. Germline V gives CDR1 SNHLY, CDR2 FYNNEI. CDR3 length: 13 amino acids. Sequencing used immunoSEQ multiplex PCR; TCRdb keeps in-frame clones, though not all of them. Among about 160,000 clones listed, approximately 93% were seen once. These data come from a study of control samples from healthy donors and cancer patients. The rearrangement uses TRBV2 and TRBJ1-6; D not resolved. Sequencing was performed on blood. The TCR comes from a middle-aged woman in good health. CDR3 nucleotides: TGTGCCAGCAGTGTGGGGTGGAATTCACCCCTCCACTTT. Its translation is CASSVGWNSPLHF.